This TCR beta chain is drawn from a study of metastatic and nonmetastatic thyroid tumors. Findings and caveats of the study: Reported TCR beta diversity, measured in blood and tumor, was significantly higher for malignant thyroid tumors than for benign nodules.

TCRdb re-processed the PCR reads through MiXCR. The data show roughly 46,000 clones, with around a quarter seen just once and around 3.2% held by the top ten. In germline, CDR1 is GTSNPN, CDR2 SVGIG (reference sequence). The CDR3 is 12 amino acids. The V and J ends lost 4 bases and 9 bases respectively, with 16 bases between them. Remarks on this clone: Its target is not known.

No treatment had been given to any patient before thyroid surgery. Sequencing was performed on blood. V and J are TRBV30 and TRBJ2-7, with a weak D call TRBD2 (6 bases). This sequence was found in a male donor with papillary thyroid cancer or a benign thyroid nodule (not recorded which). Some clones in this sample may be carry-over from other donors' samples. The CDR3 region is CAWNPNGSPQYF. The CDR3 DNA reads TGTGCCTGGAACCCTAACGGGAGTCCGCAGTACTTC.